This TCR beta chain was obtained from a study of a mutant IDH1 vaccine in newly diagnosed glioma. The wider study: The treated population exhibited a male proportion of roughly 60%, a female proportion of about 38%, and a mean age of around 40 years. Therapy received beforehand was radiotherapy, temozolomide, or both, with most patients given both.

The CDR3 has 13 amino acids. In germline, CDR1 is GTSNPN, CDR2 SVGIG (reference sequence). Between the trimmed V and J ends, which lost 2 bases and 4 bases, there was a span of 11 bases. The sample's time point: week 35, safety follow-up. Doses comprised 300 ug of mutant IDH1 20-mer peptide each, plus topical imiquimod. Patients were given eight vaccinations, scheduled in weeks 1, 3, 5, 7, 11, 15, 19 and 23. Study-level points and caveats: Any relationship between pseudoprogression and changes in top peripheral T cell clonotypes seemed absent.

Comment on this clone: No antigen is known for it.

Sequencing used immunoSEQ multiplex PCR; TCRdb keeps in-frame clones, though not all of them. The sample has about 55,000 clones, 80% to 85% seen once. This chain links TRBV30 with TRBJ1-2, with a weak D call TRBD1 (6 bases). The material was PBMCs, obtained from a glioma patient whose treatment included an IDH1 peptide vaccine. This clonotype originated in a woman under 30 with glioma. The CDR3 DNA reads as TGTGCCTGGAGTACAGGGTTAACCTATGGCTACACCTTC. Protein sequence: CAWSTGLTYGYTF.